This T cell receptor beta chain appears in the sequencing data of a study of cytomegalovirus exposure and HLA in healthy donors. Vbeta (60) and Jbeta (13) primers were used in the PCR. TCRdb keeps only in-frame clones here, not all; method: immunoSEQ multiplex PCR. Here the sample spans about 120,000 clones, about 73% being singletons. In the case of this clone: Its antigen is as yet unknown.

Regarding the study as a whole: The majority of TCR sequences were rare, yet some public TCRs appeared in many donors.

From germline, CDR1 is SGHTS and CDR2 YDEGEE. The CDR3 is 16 amino acids. The V gene end was trimmed by 4 bases and the J gene end by 3 bases; junction bases not matched to a gene: 7. Sequencing was done on a sample of PBMCs. The sequence was obtained from a woman between 40 and 50 years old in good health and CMV-seropositive. The chain has TRBV5-8 and TRBJ2-5; 12 bases fit TRBD2. Here the CDR3 DNA reads TGTGCCAGCAGCCGAGGACTAGCGGGGAGTGAAGAGACCCAGTACTTC. Protein product: CASSRGLAGSEETQYF.